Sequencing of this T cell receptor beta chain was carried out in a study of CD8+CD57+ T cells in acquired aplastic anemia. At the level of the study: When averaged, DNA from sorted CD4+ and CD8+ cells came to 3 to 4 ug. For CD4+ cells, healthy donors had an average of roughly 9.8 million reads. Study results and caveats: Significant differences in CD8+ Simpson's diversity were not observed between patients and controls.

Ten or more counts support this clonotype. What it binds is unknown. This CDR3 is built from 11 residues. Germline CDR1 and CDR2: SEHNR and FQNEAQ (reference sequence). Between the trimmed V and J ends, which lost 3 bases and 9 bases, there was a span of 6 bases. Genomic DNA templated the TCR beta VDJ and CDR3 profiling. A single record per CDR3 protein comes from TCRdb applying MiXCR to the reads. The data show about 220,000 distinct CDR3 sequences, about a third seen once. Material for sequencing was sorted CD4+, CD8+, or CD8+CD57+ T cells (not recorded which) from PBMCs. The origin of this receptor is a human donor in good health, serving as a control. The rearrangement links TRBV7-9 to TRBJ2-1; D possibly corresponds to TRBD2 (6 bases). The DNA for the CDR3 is TGTGCCAGCAGCTTTAGCGGTGAGCAGTTCTTC. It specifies CASSFSGEQFF.